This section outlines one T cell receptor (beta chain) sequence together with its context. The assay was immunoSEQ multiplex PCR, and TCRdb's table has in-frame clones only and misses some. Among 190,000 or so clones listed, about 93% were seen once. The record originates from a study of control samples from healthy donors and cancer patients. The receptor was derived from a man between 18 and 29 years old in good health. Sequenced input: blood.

DNA for the CDR3: TGTGCCAGCAGTTTGCTAGCGGGGGGTGGAACCTCCTACGAGCAGTACTTC. This sequence encodes CASSLLAGGGTSYEQYF. The chain uses TRBV28 and TRBJ2-7, with TRBD2 identical over 11 bases. CDR1 MDHEN and CDR2 SYDVKM come from the germline V gene. With 3 bases clipped from V and 0 bases from J, the junction kept 7 bases outside the gene matches. This CDR3 has 17 residues.